The source of this T cell receptor (beta chain) is a study of blood T cell repertoires in COVID-19. In its sample, this clone was seen once. Repertoires were generated with immunoSEQ multiplex PCR, while TCRdb's copy carries only in-frame clones and drops some. The sample comprises about 100,000 clones, approximately 91% of which are singletons, and just under 3% rests with the top ten. Trimming shortened V by 7 bases and J by 0 bases, and 10 bases separated the two germline ends. CDR3 length: 13 amino acids. The germline V gene encodes CDR1 MNHEY and CDR2 SVGAGI. This chain links TRBV6-5 with TRBJ2-7; TRBD1 might be the D (6 bases). The origin of this receptor is an elderly woman with acute or convalescent COVID-19. Sequenced input: peripheral blood. CDR3 sequence: CASKNRVSYEQYF. CDR3 bases: TGTGCCAGCAAAAACAGGGTCTCCTACGAGCAGTACTTC.